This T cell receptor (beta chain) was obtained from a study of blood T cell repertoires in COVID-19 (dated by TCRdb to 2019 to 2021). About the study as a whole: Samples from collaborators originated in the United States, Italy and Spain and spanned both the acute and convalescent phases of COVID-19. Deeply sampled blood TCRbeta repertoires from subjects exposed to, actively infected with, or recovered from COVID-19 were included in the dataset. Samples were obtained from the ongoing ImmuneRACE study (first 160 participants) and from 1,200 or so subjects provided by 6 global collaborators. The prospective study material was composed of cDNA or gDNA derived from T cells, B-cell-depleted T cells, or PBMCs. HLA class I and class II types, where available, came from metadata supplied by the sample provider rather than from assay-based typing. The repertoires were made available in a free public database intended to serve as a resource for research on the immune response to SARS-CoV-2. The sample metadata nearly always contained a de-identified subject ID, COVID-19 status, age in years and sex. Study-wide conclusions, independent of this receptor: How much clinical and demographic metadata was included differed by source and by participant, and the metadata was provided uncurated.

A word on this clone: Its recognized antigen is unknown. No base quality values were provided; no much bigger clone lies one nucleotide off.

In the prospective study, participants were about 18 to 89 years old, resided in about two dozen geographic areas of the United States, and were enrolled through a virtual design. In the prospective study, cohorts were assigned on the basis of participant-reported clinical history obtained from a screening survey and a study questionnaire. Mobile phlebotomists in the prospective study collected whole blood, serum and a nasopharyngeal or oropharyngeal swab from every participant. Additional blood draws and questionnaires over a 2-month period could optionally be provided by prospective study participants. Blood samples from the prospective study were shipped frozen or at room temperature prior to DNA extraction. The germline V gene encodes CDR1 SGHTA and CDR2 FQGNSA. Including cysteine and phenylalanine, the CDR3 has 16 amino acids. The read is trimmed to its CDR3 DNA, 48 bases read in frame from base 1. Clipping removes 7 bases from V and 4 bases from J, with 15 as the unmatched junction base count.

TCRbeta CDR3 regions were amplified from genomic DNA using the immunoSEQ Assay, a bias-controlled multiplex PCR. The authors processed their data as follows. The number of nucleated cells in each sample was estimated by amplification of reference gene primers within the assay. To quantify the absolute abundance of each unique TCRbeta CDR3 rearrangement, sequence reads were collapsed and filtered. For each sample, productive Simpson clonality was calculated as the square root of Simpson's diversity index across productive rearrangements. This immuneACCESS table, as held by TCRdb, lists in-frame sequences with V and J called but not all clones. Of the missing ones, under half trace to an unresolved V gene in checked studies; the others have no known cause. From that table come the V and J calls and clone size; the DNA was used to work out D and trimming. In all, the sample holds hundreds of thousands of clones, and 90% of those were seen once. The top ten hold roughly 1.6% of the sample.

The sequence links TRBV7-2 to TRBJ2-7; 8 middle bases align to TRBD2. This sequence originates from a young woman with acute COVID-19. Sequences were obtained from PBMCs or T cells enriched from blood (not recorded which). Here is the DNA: TGTGCCAGCACCAAAGACGGACTAGCAGGAGGGTACGAGCAGTACTTC. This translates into CASTKDGLAGGYEQYF.